This T cell receptor beta chain was documented in a study of blood T cell repertoires in COVID-19. Sequencing was performed with immunoSEQ multiplex PCR; in TCRdb, only in-frame clones are kept and a portion is missing. The sample includes about 260,000 clones, 80% to 90% of them seen just once. V shed 1 base and J 5 bases; nucleotides not matched to a gene: 9. The CDR3 covers 17 residues. Germline assignment: CDR1 MGHRA and CDR2 YSYEKL. The TCR originated in a man aged 25-40 years with active or convalescent COVID-19. The sequencing sample was made of peripheral blood. This sequence joins TRBV4-1 and TRBJ2-5, with 11 bases matching TRBD2. CDR3 nucleotides: TGCGCCAGCAGCCAAGCGATAGCGGGGGGGCTGAAGGAGACCCAGTACTTC. This gives the protein CASSQAIAGGLKETQYF.